The 30 T cell receptor beta chains in this list originate from one sample, sequenced in a study of blood T cells in healthy people across ages (dated by TCRdb to 2015 to 2017). The library was obtained by 5' RACE. This sample was sequenced with an Illumina HiSeq 2500. A second PCR of about 6 to 11 cycles was run with a J-beta primer mix and a sample-barcoded 5' primer. The public sequencing data were trimmed at Q25 with fastp and processed into clonotypes with MiXCR by TCRdb, which kept only in-frame beta chains. When rows share a CDR3 protein, they turn into one entry using the most common DNA and genes. The sample contains about 680,000 distinct CDR3 sequences, 49% of them found a single time. Roughly 34% of the sample is taken by the ten largest. Sequencing was carried out using blood. All receptors come from a woman aged 60 to 75 in good health.

This clonotype showed up just once. The chain is built from TRBV11-2 and TRBJ2-3; TRBD2 is a possible D gene (5 bases). Deletions cut 4 bases from V and 1 base from J, with 15 bases between. CDR3 size: 16 residues. Per germline, CDR1 SGHAT and CDR2 FQNNGV. CDR3 sequence (DNA): TGTGCCAGCAGCTCGATTCGGGGTCGGGGCACAGATACGCAGTATTTT. It specifies CASSSIRGRGTDTQYF.

The chain joins TRBV9 to TRBJ2-1; TRBD2 might be the D (6 bases). The V end lost 0 bases, the J end lost 0 bases, and 10 bases lay between the germline ends. Germline-derived CDR1 and CDR2 are SGDLS and YYNGEE. The CDR3 runs 16 residues. The DNA of the CDR3 is TGTGCCAGCAGCGTAGTGGGAGGTAGCTCCTACAATGAGCAGTTCTTC. Amino acids: CASSVVGGSSYNEQFF.

This rearrangement joins TRBV20-1 to TRBJ1-5; no reliable D call. Germline V gene lookup returns CDR1 DFQATT and CDR2 SNEGSKA (reference sequence). The CDR3 has 14 residues. The ends were cut back, 3 bases at V and 10 bases at J, with 19 bases in the middle. The CDR3, as DNA: TGCAGTGCTAGGCTTGGACGGTCAAATGACCCCCAGCATTTT. It specifies CSARLGRSNDPQHF.

This clonotype came up many times. The chain has TRBV28 and TRBJ1-5; D not resolved. The CDR3 loop spans 12 amino acids. Per germline, CDR1 MDHEN and CDR2 SYDVKM. V was shortened by 3 bases and J by 4 bases, with 4 bases between the two germline ends. The CDR3 coding sequence is TGTGCCAGCAGTTTCGCGAATCAGCCCCAGCATTTT. Translated, it gives CASSFANQPQHF.

This chain connects TRBV20-1 to TRBJ2-5; the D gene could be TRBD1 or TRBD2 (5 bases each). The V gene lost 5 bases and the J gene lost 4 bases, with 14 bases spanning the gap. CDR1 and CDR2 from the germline V gene are DFQATT and SNEGSKA (reference sequence). The length of the CDR3 is 13 residues. The CDR3 sequence: CSAEERGSETQYF. The CDR3 coding sequence is TGCAGTGCTGAGGAGAGGGGTTCAGAGACCCAGTACTTC.

V is TRBV29-1 and J is TRBJ2-1, with 8 bases identical to TRBD2. The CDR3 spans 15 residues. Germline V gives CDR1 SQVTM, CDR2 ANQGSEA. With 2 bases clipped from V and 9 bases from J, the junction kept 12 bases outside the gene matches. CDR3 in amino acids: CSVESLAGSFGEQFF. In nucleotides, the CDR3 is TGCAGCGTTGAAAGCCTAGCGGGTAGTTTTGGTGAGCAGTTCTTC.

The CDR3 region is CSVEATGAQGDTQYF. CDR3 in DNA: TGCAGCGTTGAAGCCACAGGGGCGCAGGGAGATACGCAGTATTTT. The V gene is TRBV29-1, the J gene TRBJ2-3; 7 bases are shared with TRBD1. The CDR3 has 15 residues. CDR1 and CDR2 from the germline V gene are SQVTM and ANQGSEA. Unmatched junction bases numbered 9, after V lost 1 base and J lost 5 bases.

The gene calls are TRBV10-3 and TRBJ1-6; tentatively, D is TRBD1 (6 bases). V lost 2 bases and J lost 7, with 12 bases in between. CDR1 ENHRY and CDR2 SYGVKD come from the germline V gene. This CDR3 spans 15 amino acids. This CDR3 reads CAISEEQGGNSPLHF. As DNA, the CDR3 is TGTGCCATCAGTGAGGAACAGGGAGGGAATTCACCCCTCCACTTT.

The chain uses TRBV5-5 and TRBJ1-1; D is uncertain. This CDR3 is 12 amino acids long. Germline CDR1 and CDR2: SGHKS and YYEKEE (reference sequence). Trimming took 3 bases from V and 7 from J, leaving 10 bases between them. The CDR3 DNA reads TGTGCCAGCAGCTGGGGTTGGGGTGAAGCTTTCTTT. This gives the protein CASSWGWGEAFF.

There are a few counts of this clonotype. The CDR3 spells CSVEEGGADTYNEQFF. Here the CDR3 DNA reads TGCAGCGTTGAAGAAGGCGGAGCAGACACCTACAATGAGCAGTTCTTC. The chain links TRBV29-1 to TRBJ2-1; D is unresolved. This CDR3 has 16 amino acids. Trimming took 0 bases from V and 2 from J, leaving 14 bases between them. Per germline, CDR1 SQVTM and CDR2 ANQGSEA.

V usage is TRBV27 and J usage is TRBJ2-7; a possible D gene is TRBD2 (6 bases). This CDR3 contains 15 residues. CDR1 MNHEY and CDR2 SMNVEV come from the germline V gene (reference sequence). V was shortened by 3 bases and J by 3 bases, with 15 bases between the two germline ends. The CDR3 region is CASSLEGASSYEQYF. CDR3 bases: TGTGCCAGCAGTTTGGAGGGTGCTAGCAGCTACGAGCAGTACTTC.

This rearrangement joins TRBV28 to TRBJ1-1, with unresolved D. V was shortened by 5 bases and J by 5 bases, with 21 bases between the two germline ends. The CDR3 consists of 16 residues. CDR1 is MDHEN, CDR2 SYDVKM, per germline. This chain's CDR3 is CASSSPAAGDGTEAFF. CDR3 bases: TGTGCCAGCAGTAGCCCCGCGGCCGGGGATGGGACTGAAGCTTTCTTT.

The V call is TRBV2, the J call TRBJ1-1, with D possibly matching TRBD1 (5 bases). The CDR3 extends over 13 amino acids. Looked up from germline, CDR1 is SNHLY and CDR2 is FYNNEI. The ends were cut back, 6 bases at V and 3 bases at J, with 11 bases in the middle. The DNA of the CDR3 is TGTGCCAGCAGCCGGGACGGCTACACTGAAGCTTTCTTT. Its protein is CASSRDGYTEAFF.

This rearrangement joins TRBV20-1 to TRBJ2-3; 9 bases are shared with TRBD2. The CDR3 consists of 14 residues. From germline, CDR1 is DFQATT and CDR2 SNEGSKA (reference sequence). With 5 bases clipped from V and 2 bases from J, the junction kept 5 bases outside the gene matches. The CDR3 nucleotides are TGCAGTGCTCCCAGCGGGGGGCTCACAGATACGCAGTATTTT. It encodes CSAPSGGLTDTQYF.

This chain's CDR3 is CATRTSGRYTDTQYF. The CDR3 DNA reads as TGTGCCACCAGGACTAGCGGGAGGTACACAGATACGCAGTATTTT. The chain has TRBV27 and TRBJ2-3, with 14 bases fitting TRBD2. V was pared by 10 bases and J by 2 bases, with 5 bases of the junction left unmatched. The CDR3 contains 15 residues. CDR1 and CDR2 (germline): MNHEY, SMNVEV (reference sequence).

The chain has TRBV20-1 and TRBJ2-7, with 7 bases identical to TRBD2. The germline gives CDR1 DFQATT, CDR2 SNEGSKA (reference sequence). CDR3 length: 13 amino acids. J was trimmed by 6 bases and V by 6 bases; bases with no gene match: 11. CDR3: CSASTSMAGEQYF. As DNA, the CDR3 is TGCAGTGCCTCGACTAGCATGGCAGGCGAGCAGTACTTC.

The chain links TRBV7-3 to TRBJ1-1, with 8 bases lining up with TRBD1. The CDR3 has 13 residues. Germline CDR1 SGHTA, CDR2 FQGTGA. V dropped 5 bases and J dropped 5; count of bases not matched to a gene: 4. CDR3 bases: TGTGCCAGCAGCCGGGACAGGTTTACTGAAGCTTTCTTT. Its protein is CASSRDRFTEAFF.

The chain has TRBV11-2 and TRBJ2-3; 9 nucleotides line up with TRBD2. The length of the CDR3 is 15 residues. CDR1 SGHAT and CDR2 FQNNGV come from the germline V gene. Unmatched junction bases numbered 3, after V lost 2 bases and J lost 3 bases. CDR3 nucleotide sequence: TGTGCCAGCAGCTTAAGGGCGGGAGGGACAGATACGCAGTATTTT. This gives the protein CASSLRAGGTDTQYF.

The rearrangement uses TRBV5-1 and TRBJ2-1; 10 bases are shared with TRBD2. Germline assignment: CDR1 SGHRS and CDR2 YFSETQ. This CDR3 contains 16 residues. Trimming took 4 bases from V and 8 from J; bases not matched to a gene: 12. The CDR3: CASSHLPGLARDEQFF. The CDR3, as DNA: TGCGCCAGCAGCCATCTGCCGGGACTAGCGAGGGATGAGCAGTTCTTC. Full variable domain (remainder filled in from reference TRBV5-1 and TRBJ2-1): KAGVTQTPRYLIKTRGQQVTLSCSPISGHRSVSWYQQTPGQGLQFLFEYFSETQRNKGNFPGRFSGRQFSNSRSEMNVSTLELGDSALYLCASSHLPGLARDEQFFGPGTRLTVL.

This clonotype was seen many times. The chain employs TRBV11-3 and TRBJ2-1; maybe TRBD2 (6 bases). Germline V gene sequence: CDR1 SGHNT, CDR2 YENEEA. This CDR3 region has 14 residues. V lost 1 base and J lost 5, with 9 bases in between. The chain's CDR3 is CASSLAGLNNEQFF. The CDR3 nucleotides read TGTGCCAGCAGCTTAGCGGGACTTAACAATGAGCAGTTCTTC.

This clonotype turned up a few times. The gene calls are TRBV20-1 and TRBJ1-2; tentative D call: TRBD1 (6 bases). Per germline, CDR1 DFQATT and CDR2 SNEGSKA (reference sequence). There are 15 residues in the CDR3. Trimming took 3 bases from V and 5 from J, leaving 19 bases between them. As DNA, the CDR3 is TGCAGTGCTAGGATTGCAACAGGGACTTCTTATGGCTACACCTTC. The encoded protein is CSARIATGTSYGYTF.

The V gene is TRBV7-9, the J gene TRBJ2-7, with TRBD2 identical over 10 bases. CDR3 length: 15 amino acids. Germline V gene sequence: CDR1 SEHNR, CDR2 FQNEAQ (reference sequence). The J segment lost 1 base and the V segment lost 5 bases, leaving 5 bases of the junction unmatched. The CDR3 spells CASSPAGGRSYEQYF. Here the CDR3 DNA reads TGTGCCAGCAGCCCAGCGGGAGGGCGGTCCTACGAGCAGTACTTC.

This clonotype was counted only a few times. The chain carries TRBV5-1 and TRBJ2-3, with TRBD2 matching 7 bases. V shed 1 base, J shed 4 bases, and the junction held 3 bases outside the gene matches. The CDR3 is 14 residues long. Germline CDR1 reads SGHRS; CDR2 reads YFSETQ. The CDR3 is CASSLSGTADTQYF. DNA of the CDR3: TGCGCCAGCAGCTTGAGCGGGACGGCAGATACGCAGTATTTT.

V and J are TRBV9 and TRBJ2-1; D perhaps matches TRBD2 (6 bases). Germline V gives CDR1 SGDLS, CDR2 YYNGEE. There are 13 residues in the CDR3. The germline V and J ends were trimmed by 3 bases and 8 bases, with 12 bases remaining between them. The CDR3 spells CASSEWTGDEQFF. CDR3 DNA sequence: TGTGCCAGCAGCGAGTGGACGGGGGATGAGCAGTTCTTC.

This clonotype was observed a few times. V usage is TRBV5-1 and J usage is TRBJ2-7, with TRBD1 matching 10 bases. CDR1 SGHRS and CDR2 YFSETQ come from the germline V gene. V gave up 7 bases and J gave up 4 bases; unmatched junction bases: 8. The CDR3 runs 14 residues. The DNA for the CDR3 is TGCGCCAGCTCGACAGGGACAGGGGAATACGAGCAGTACTTC. This translates into CASSTGTGEYEQYF. The full variable domain, in which reference TRBV5-1 and TRBJ2-7 provide the parts outside the CDR3, is KAGVTQTPRYLIKTRGQQVTLSCSPISGHRSVSWYQQTPGQGLQFLFEYFSETQRNKGNFPGRFSGRQFSNSRSEMNVSTLELGDSALYLCASSTGTGEYEQYFGPGTRLTVT.

This chain links TRBV10-3 with TRBJ1-1, with unresolved D. The V gene's germline CDR1 is ENHRY and CDR2 SYGVKD. The V end was cut by 4 bases, the J end by 4 bases, with 13 bases between. The CDR3 runs to 14 residues. The CDR3: CAISGRGDRTEAFF. The CDR3 nucleotides are TGTGCCATCAGTGGACGGGGAGATCGCACTGAAGCTTTCTTT.

The chain carries TRBV4-3 and TRBJ2-1, with 8 nucleotides matching TRBD2. After removal of 2 bases from V and 4 bases from J, the junction contained 4 bases not matched to a gene. The CDR3 length is 15 residues. Germline loops: CDR1 LGHNA, CDR2 YSLEER. The CDR3 sequence: CASSQSGSKYNEQFF. The CDR3 DNA is TGCGCCAGCAGCCAAAGCGGGAGTAAATACAATGAGCAGTTCTTC.

The rearrangement joins TRBV20-1 to TRBJ1-4; D is ambiguous. The CDR3 has 14 residues. Trimming took off 2 bases at V and 5 bases at J, with 12 bases between the two ends. CDR1 is DFQATT and CDR2 is SNEGSKA in the germline V gene (reference sequence). CDR3 protein: CSARIGRRNEKLFF. CDR3 coding DNA: TGCAGTGCTAGAATCGGCAGGAGGAATGAAAAACTGTTTTTT.

The CDR3 is CSAVDRVSANTGELFF. DNA of the CDR3: TGCAGTGCCGTAGACAGGGTATCGGCGAACACCGGGGAGCTGTTTTTT. The chain couples TRBV20-1 to TRBJ2-2; 7 nucleotides agree with TRBD1. The ends lost 6 bases at V and 0 bases at J; junction bases unmatched: 10. Germline CDR1 reads DFQATT; CDR2 reads SNEGSKA (reference sequence). The CDR3 sequence is 16 residues long.

This clonotype has more than one count but fewer than ten. The V call is TRBV5-1, the J call TRBJ2-3, with D possibly TRBD2 on 5 matching bases. This CDR3 is built from 14 residues. Germline CDR1 SGHRS, CDR2 YFSETQ. Trimming stripped 2 bases from V and 2 bases from J, with 9 bases between. CDR3 coding DNA: TGCGCCAGCAGCTTTAATAGCGACACAGATACGCAGTATTTT. This translates into CASSFNSDTDTQYF.